The clone carrying this TCR beta chain turned up a few times. What it binds is not known. MiXCR, applied by TCRdb to the reads, yields one record per CDR3 protein. The repertoire holds some 71,000 distinct CDR3 sequences, with less than 25% as singletons. The sample belongs to a study of type 1 regulatory T cells. Study as a whole: An in vitro protocol generated T-allo10, a Tr1-enriched, alloantigen-specific CD4 T cell product.

Study outcomes and limitations: Type 1 regulatory T cells had a more restricted TCR repertoire than non-type 1 regulatory T cells.

This CDR3 contains 14 residues. The germline V gene encodes CDR1 MNHEY and CDR2 SVGAGI. The V end lost 0 bases, the J end lost 5 bases, and 8 bases lay between the germline ends. The V gene is TRBV6-5, the J gene TRBJ2-1; tentative D call: TRBD1 (5 bases). The TCR comes from a human donor in good health. The sample was cultured type 1 regulatory T (Tr1) cells, either the whole culture or a sorted fraction (not recorded which). The CDR3 is CASSYSPGNNEQFF. CDR3 DNA: TGTGCCAGCAGTTACTCGCCAGGGAACAATGAGCAGTTCTTC.